A selection of T cell receptor beta chains follows, all from one sample in a study of OX40 agonist ivuxolimab in advanced cancers. Assay used: immunoSEQ multiplex PCR; TCRdb lists only in-frame clones, some missing. This table holds 39,000 or so clones, more than 80% found once. Here the sequenced sample was CD4+ or CD8+ T cells sorted from blood, taken in a trial of the OX40 agonist ivuxolimab. These receptors were collected from an adult with an advanced solid tumor such as melanoma, head and neck, liver or kidney cancer. Each CDR3 is given with its conserved first and last residue. A D gene is named only where the DNA matches it firmly. Where a row states a size, it is once, few, many or the class of an expanded clone; other rows omit it.

>TRBD1|NA|TRBJ1-2|TRBV4-1
CASSRSPTGDNYGYTF
TGCGCCAGCAGCCGATCCCCGACAGGGGATAACTATGGCTACACCTTC
>NA|NA|TRBJ1-4|TRBV4-1
CASSQAGARREKLFF
TGCGCCAGCAGCCAAGCGGGGGCGCGGCGTGAAAAACTGTTTTTT
>NA|medium-sized|TRBJ1-5|TRBV19
CASSPQGSYQPQHF
TGTGCCAGTAGTCCCCAGGGTTCTTACCAGCCCCAGCATTTT
>NA|few|TRBJ1-2|TRBV25-1
CASSELGHGYTF
TGTGCCAGCAGTGAATTGGGCCACGGCTACACCTTC
>NA|NA|TRBJ2-5|TRBV6-1
CASSRDIQETQYF
TGTGCCAGCAGCCGGGACATCCAAGAGACCCAGTACTTC
>NA|NA|TRBJ1-1|TRBV2
CASSEASNTEAFF
TGTGCCAGCAGTGAAGCGAGTAACACTGAAGCTTTCTTT
>NA|NA|TRBJ2-2|TRBV7-6
CASSLAGRELFF
TGTGCCAGCAGCTTAGCCGGGAGGGAGCTGTTTTTT
>NA|few|TRBJ1-5|TRBV6-6
CASSYLADDQPQHF
TGTGCCAGCAGTTACTTGGCAGACGATCAGCCCCAGCATTTT
>NA|NA|TRBJ1-4|TRBV19
CASSPRTANEKLFF
TGTGCCAGTAGCCCACGGACGGCGAATGAAAAACTGTTTTTT
>NA|NA|TRBJ1-5|TRBV5-1
CASSSTPDQPQHF
TGCGCCAGCAGTTCGACCCCAGATCAGCCCCAGCATTTT
>TRBD1|NA|TRBJ1-4|TRBV13
CASSSKGQGSEKLFF
TGTGCCAGCAGCTCGAAGGGACAGGGTAGCGAAAAACTGTTTTTT
>NA|NA|TRBJ2-5|TRBV7-2
CASAHPAQETQYF
TGTGCCAGCGCCCACCCTGCCCAAGAGACCCAGTACTTC
>NA|NA|TRBJ2-2|TRBV5-1
CASSLAQTNTGELFF
TGCGCCAGCAGCTTGGCTCAGACGAACACCGGGGAGCTGTTTTTT
>NA|NA|TRBJ2-7|TRBV5-1
CASSLAFRAGLPYEQYF
TGCGCCAGCAGCTTGGCCTTTAGGGCAGGCCTCCCCTACGAGCAGTACTTC
>TRBD2|few|TRBJ2-3|TRBV19
CASSIGGLAVTDTQYF
TGTGCCAGTAGTATAGGGGGACTAGCGGTCACAGATACGCAGTATTTT
>NA|NA|TRBJ1-4|TRBV6-5
CASSDRWAEGLFF
TGTGCCAGCAGTGACCGGTGGGCAGAAGGACTGTTTTTT
>NA|NA|TRBJ1-3|TRBV29-1
CSVAPGVSGNTIYF
TGCAGCGTTGCACCGGGAGTCTCTGGAAACACCATATATTTT
>TRBD2|NA|TRBJ2-3|TRBV9
CASSVGLFAGDTDTQYF
TGTGCCAGCAGCGTCGGTTTGTTCGCGGGAGACACAGATACGCAGTATTTT
>NA|NA|TRBJ1-2|TRBV7-9
CAAEFGRDYGYTF
TGTGCTGCGGAGTTCGGCAGGGACTATGGCTACACCTTC